The TCR beta chain described here comes from a study of T-cell reconstitution after alpha-beta-depleted transplantation in children. During its preparation, the TCRbeta library received unique molecular identifiers. TCRdb re-called the PCR reads through MiXCR, storing one row per CDR3 protein. This sample has fewer than 550,000 distinct CDR3 sequences; 10% to 13% occur once, and the top ten carry around 2%. V shed 6 bases, J shed 5 bases, and the junction held 6 bases outside the gene matches. The CDR3 extends over 13 amino acids. Germline CDR1 is GTSNPN and CDR2 is SVGIG (reference sequence). This clonotype was observed at least ten times.

The source is a child under 10 years old with inherited bone marrow failure, due to receive a stem cell transplant. Here the sequenced sample was PBMCs, taken before TCRalphabeta/CD19-depleted stem cell transplant. The genes are TRBV30 and TRBJ2-1; 8 positions agree with TRBD2. CDR3 sequence reads: CACEGLANNEQFF. Written as DNA, the CDR3 is TGTGCCTGTGAAGGACTAGCCAACAATGAGCAGTTCTTC.